This TCR beta chain appears in the sequencing data of a study of shared clonotypes between healthy human individuals. With respect to this clone: The antigen remains unidentified.

Only in-frame clones appear in the TCRdb table, and some are missing; sequencing was by immunoSEQ multiplex PCR. The table has a few hundred thousand clones, about 65% seen once. CDR3 length: 15 residues. Losses at the gene ends were 0 bases for V and 4 bases for J; bases not matched to a gene: 6. CDR1 and CDR2 (germline): LGHNA, YSLEER. General study findings and limits: In the sorted subsets, rarefaction showed sequencing was incomplete despite large depth.

Donors comprised healthy HIV-negative adults lacking recent acute infections or vaccinations. The TCR was taken from a man aged 25 to 45 in good health. The sample was memory CD4+ T cells sorted from blood. The sample's subset: CD45RA-negative fraction. The V gene is TRBV4-3, the J gene TRBJ2-7; 7 positions match TRBD1. Here the CDR3 reads CASSQDWGQPYEQYF. CDR3 nucleotide sequence: TGCGCCAGCAGCCAAGATTGGGGACAGCCATACGAGCAGTACTTC.